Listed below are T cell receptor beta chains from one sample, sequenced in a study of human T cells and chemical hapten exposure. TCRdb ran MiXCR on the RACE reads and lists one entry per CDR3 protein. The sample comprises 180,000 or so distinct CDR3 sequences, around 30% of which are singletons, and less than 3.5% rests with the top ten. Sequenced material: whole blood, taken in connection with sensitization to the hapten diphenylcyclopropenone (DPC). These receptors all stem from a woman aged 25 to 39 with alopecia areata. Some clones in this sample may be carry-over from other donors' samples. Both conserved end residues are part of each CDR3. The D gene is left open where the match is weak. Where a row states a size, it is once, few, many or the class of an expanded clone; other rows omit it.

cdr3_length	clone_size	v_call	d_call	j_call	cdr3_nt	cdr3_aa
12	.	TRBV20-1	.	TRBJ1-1	TGCAGTGCTAGAGAGGGGGTCACTGAAGCTTTCTTT	CSAREGVTEAFF
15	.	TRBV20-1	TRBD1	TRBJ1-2	TGCAGTGCTGAGACCACAGGGGGCGTTAACTATGGCTACACCTTC	CSAETTGGVNYGYTF
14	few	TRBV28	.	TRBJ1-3	TGTGCCAGCAGTCCTACCTGGGCCGGAAACACCATATATTTT	CASSPTWAGNTIYF
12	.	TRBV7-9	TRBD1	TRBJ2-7	TGTGCCAGCAGCTTAGGAGGACAGGGACCGAGCTTC	CASSLGGQGPSF
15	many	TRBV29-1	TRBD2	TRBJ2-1	TGCAGCGTTGACGGACGGCGGGAGGCCCACAATGAGCAGTTCTTC	CSVDGRREAHNEQFF
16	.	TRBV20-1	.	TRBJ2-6	TGCAGTGCGCCGCTACAGGGATACTCTGGGGCCAACGTCCTGACTTTC	CSAPLQGYSGANVLTF
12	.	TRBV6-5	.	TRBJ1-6	TGTGCCGCCAGGAGCTATAATTCACCCCTCCACTTT	CAARSYNSPLHF
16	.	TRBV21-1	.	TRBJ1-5	TGTGCCAGCAGCAAAGGACAGAGCGGTCGCAATCAGCCCCAGCATTTT	CASSKGQSGRNQPQHF
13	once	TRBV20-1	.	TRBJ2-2	TGCAGTGCGGACATGAGTAGGACCGGGGAGCTGTTTTTT	CSADMSRTGELFF
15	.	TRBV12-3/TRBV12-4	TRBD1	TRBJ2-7	TGTGCCAGCAGCAAGGCCGGGACAGGGTCCTACGAGCAGTACTTC	CASSKAGTGSYEQYF